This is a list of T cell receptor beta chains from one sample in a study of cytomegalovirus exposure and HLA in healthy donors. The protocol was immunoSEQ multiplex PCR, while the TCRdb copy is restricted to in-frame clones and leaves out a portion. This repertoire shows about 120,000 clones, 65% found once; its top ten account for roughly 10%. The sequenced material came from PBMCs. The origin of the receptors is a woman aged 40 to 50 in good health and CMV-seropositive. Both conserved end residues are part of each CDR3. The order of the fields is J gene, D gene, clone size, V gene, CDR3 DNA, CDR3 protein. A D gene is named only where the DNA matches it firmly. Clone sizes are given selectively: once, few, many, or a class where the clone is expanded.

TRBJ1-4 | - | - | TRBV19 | TGTGCCAGTAGTCCCCGACCTGGGAGGAATGAAAAACTGTTTTTT | CASSPRPGRNEKLFF
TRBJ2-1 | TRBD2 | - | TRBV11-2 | TGTGCCAGCAGCTCGAGGTCCCTAGCGGGTCCCTCCTACAATGAGCAGTTCTTC | CASSSRSLAGPSYNEQFF
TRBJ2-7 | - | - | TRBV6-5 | TGTGCCAGCAGTTCGCCAGGTTCCTACGAGCAGTACTTC | CASSSPGSYEQYF
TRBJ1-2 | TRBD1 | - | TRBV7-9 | TGTGCCAGCAGCTTAGTAGTCGGCAGGGGGATCGATGGCTACACCTTC | CASSLVVGRGIDGYTF
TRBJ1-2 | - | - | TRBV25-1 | TGTGCCAGCAGGCCGGTCCTAGAAGATGGCTACACCTTC | CASRPVLEDGYTF
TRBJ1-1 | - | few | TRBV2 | TGTGCCAGCAGTGCTGGGGAGGGGACTGAAGCTTTCTTT | CASSAGEGTEAFF
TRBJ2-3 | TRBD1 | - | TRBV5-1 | TGCGCCAGCAGCTCATCGGGACAGGGCACAGATACGCAGTATTTT | CASSSSGQGTDTQYF
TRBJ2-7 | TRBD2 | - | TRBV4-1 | TGCGCCAGCAGCCAAGAATTCAGGCTAGCGGGTGAAGAGCAGTACTTC | CASSQEFRLAGEEQYF
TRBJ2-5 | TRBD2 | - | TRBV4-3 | TGCGCCAGCAGCCAACGGACCGGGGGGGGCGTTGAGACCCAGTACTTC | CASSQRTGGGVETQYF
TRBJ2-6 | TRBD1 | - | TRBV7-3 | TGTGCCAGCAGCCCAAGCGGGACAGGGGTCTCTGGGGCCAACGTCCTGACTTTC | CASSPSGTGVSGANVLTF
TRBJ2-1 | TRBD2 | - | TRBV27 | TGTGCCAGCAGTCACCGGTCTAGCGGGGGCAATGAGCAGTTCTTC | CASSHRSSGGNEQFF
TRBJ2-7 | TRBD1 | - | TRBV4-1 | TGCGCCAGCAGCCAAGGAGGACAGGATGCCGCCTACGAGCAGTACTTC | CASSQGGQDAAYEQYF
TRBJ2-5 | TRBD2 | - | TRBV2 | TGTGCCAGCACCCCCGGGACTAGCGGATCGACCCAGTACTTC | CASTPGTSGSTQYF
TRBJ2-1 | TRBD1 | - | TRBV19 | TGTGCCAGTAGTTGGGGCACAGGGGACGAGCAGTTCTTC | CASSWGTGDEQFF
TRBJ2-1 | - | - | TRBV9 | TGTGCCAGCAGCGTTCTCCAGGGGAACAATGAGCAGTTCTTC | CASSVLQGNNEQFF
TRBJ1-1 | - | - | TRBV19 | TGTGCCAGTAGAGAGGGGGTGTTCGTCCGATGGACTGAAGCTTTCTTT | CASREGVFVRWTEAFF
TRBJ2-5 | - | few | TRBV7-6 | TGTGCCAGCAGCTTATGGGACACCCTAGCACAAGAGACCCAGTACTTC | CASSLWDTLAQETQYF
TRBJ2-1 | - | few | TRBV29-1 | TGCAGCGTTGGGTTTCGGGAGTGGGACAATGAGCAGTTCTTC | CSVGFREWDNEQFF